This TCR beta chain was obtained from a study of radiotherapy plus CTLA-4 blockade in lung cancer. General study results and limits: Expansion in blood of tumor-derived TCR clones was seen after radiotherapy plus ipilimumab. Increased serum interferon-beta after radiation also reportedly predicted response strongly.

With respect to this clone: Antigen unknown.

Focal radiation plus CTLA-4 blockade with ipilimumab was given to patients with chemo-refractory metastatic non-small-cell lung cancer. Assay: immunoSEQ multiplex PCR; the TCRdb copy retains only in-frame clones and omits some. Of 34,000 or so clones listed, about 69% are singletons. The TCR was taken from a human donor with non-small cell lung cancer that progressed on radiotherapy plus ipilimumab. Material: peripheral blood, obtained from a patient treated with radiotherapy plus ipilimumab.

The CDR3 nucleotides read TGTGCCAGCAGCTACGCCCCCCCAAGCTCTGGAAACACCATATATTTT. This codes for CASSYAPPSSGNTIYF. J is TRBJ1-3 and V is TRBV7-2; unclear D gene. Germline V lookup: CDR1 SGHTA, CDR2 FQGNSA. The CDR3 consists of 16 residues. The V end lost 4 bases, the J end lost 0 bases, and 13 bases lay between the germline ends.